Below, 26 T cell receptor beta chains from the same sample are listed, as sequenced in a study of cytomegalovirus exposure and HLA in healthy donors. Researchers ran the PCR with 60 Vbeta and 13 Jbeta primers. TCRdb keeps only in-frame clones here, not all; method: immunoSEQ multiplex PCR. The top ten hold 2.2% of the sample, which has some 120,000 clones, around 81% seen once. Sequencing was done on a sample of PBMCs. The receptors derive from a woman in her thirties or forties in good health and CMV-seronegative.

The chain has TRBV4-1 and TRBJ1-2, with D possibly matching TRBD1 (5 bases). Germline V lookup: CDR1 MGHRA, CDR2 YSYEKL. The ends were cut back, 3 bases at V and 5 bases at J, with 10 bases in the middle. The CDR3 extends over 13 amino acids. CDR3 in amino acids: CASSQRDLYGYTF. The DNA for the CDR3 is TGCGCCAGCAGCCAGAGGGACTTGTATGGCTACACCTTC.

The J gene is TRBJ2-7, the V gene TRBV5-1, with 12 bases matching TRBD2. Germline CDR1 reads SGHRS; CDR2 reads YFSETQ. Unmatched junction bases numbered 11, after V lost 4 bases and J lost 6 bases. This CDR3 is 16 amino acids long. DNA for the CDR3: TGCGCCAGCAGCGTATCTAGCGGGGGGGGGCTTGGCGAGCAGTACTTC. Protein: CASSVSSGGGLGEQYF.

V and J are TRBV19 and TRBJ2-2; the D gene is possibly TRBD1 (6 bases). The CDR3 sequence is 13 residues long. CDR1 is LNHDA, CDR2 SQIVND, per germline (reference sequence). V shed 5 bases and J shed 3 bases, with 7 bases lying between them. CDR3 bases: TGTGCCAGTAGTGACAGGTACACCGGGGAGCTGTTTTTT. Translation: CASSDRYTGELFF.

The chain is built from TRBV28 and TRBJ2-7; 10 positions agree with TRBD2. Per germline, CDR1 MDHEN and CDR2 SYDVKM. This CDR3 is 13 amino acids long. Unmatched junction bases numbered 3, after V lost 7 bases and J lost 3 bases. CDR3 loop: CASTSGRHYEQYF. The CDR3 DNA follows: TGTGCCAGCACTAGCGGGAGACACTACGAGCAGTACTTC.

This rearrangement joins TRBV4-3 to TRBJ2-2; 8 bases map to TRBD2. Looked up from germline, CDR1 is LGHNA and CDR2 is YSLEER. V lost 4 bases and J lost 4; bases outside the gene matches: 17. This CDR3 has 19 residues. The CDR3 nucleotides read TGCGCCAGCAGCCCCGGAGAACTAGCGGCTGGGGGTAGCACCGGGGAGCTGTTTTTT. It encodes CASSPGELAAGGSTGELFF.

The chain joins TRBV11-2 to TRBJ1-2; D is uncertain. This CDR3 contains 15 residues. V was trimmed by 0 bases and J by 4 bases, leaving 12 bases between them. Germline CDR1 and CDR2: SGHAT and FQNNGV. CDR3 in DNA: TGTGCCAGCAGCTTAGATTGGGCCGAAATCTATGGCTACACCTTC. Translating it yields CASSLDWAEIYGYTF. Full variable domain (missing parts from reference TRBV11-2 and TRBJ1-2): EAGVAQSPRYKIIEKRQSVAFWCNPISGHATLYWYQQILGQGPKLLIQFQNNGVVDDSQLPKDRFSAERLKGVDSTLKIQPAKLEDSAVYLCASSLDWAEIYGYTFGSGTRLTVV.

CDR3 sequence (DNA): TGTGCCAGCAGCCCTTGGGCCTCCTACAATGAGCAGTTCTTC. This codes for CASSPWASYNEQFF. The V and J genes are TRBV27 and TRBJ2-1; no clear D gene. There are 14 residues in the CDR3. Trimming cost V 6 bases and J 0 bases, with 9 bases left between them. Germline V gene sequence: CDR1 MNHEY, CDR2 SMNVEV (reference sequence).

This clone showed up just a few times. The CDR3, as DNA: TGTGCCACCAGCAGAGACGGGACAGGGGTTCAGCCCCAGCATTTT. It yields the protein CATSRDGTGVQPQHF. The chain carries TRBV15 and TRBJ1-5; 10 nucleotides line up with TRBD1. This CDR3 region has 15 residues. J was trimmed by 6 bases and V by 0 bases; bases with no gene match: 2. Looked up from germline, CDR1 is LNHNV and CDR2 is YYDKDF (reference sequence).

This clone was detected only a few times. This rearrangement joins TRBV19 to TRBJ2-5, with 7 bases lining up with TRBD2. The CDR3 extends over 15 amino acids. Germline values: CDR1 LNHDA, CDR2 SQIVND (reference sequence). V dropped 4 bases and J dropped 1; count of bases not matched to a gene: 6. As DNA, the CDR3 is TGTGCCAGTAGTAGTTTGGCTAGCGGCCAAGAGACCCAGTACTTC. It codes for CASSSLASGQETQYF.

The chain links TRBV10-3 to TRBJ1-1; D is possibly TRBD1 (6 bases). The CDR3 loop spans 12 amino acids. Trimming took off 11 bases at V and 1 base at J, with 11 bases between the two ends. Per the germline V gene, CDR1 is ENHRY and CDR2 is SYGVKD. This CDR3 reads CASKTGNTEAFF. The CDR3 DNA reads as TGTGCCTCCAAGACAGGGAACACTGAAGCTTTCTTT.

The chain combines TRBV5-1 with TRBJ1-2; 7 nucleotides line up with TRBD1. With 4 bases clipped from V and 8 bases from J, the junction kept 11 bases outside the gene matches. Germline V gene sequence: CDR1 SGHRS, CDR2 YFSETQ. This CDR3 contains 14 residues. The CDR3: CASSQGVLSGGYTF. The DNA for the CDR3 is TGCGCCAGCAGCCAGGGGGTTCTCTCGGGGGGCTACACCTTC.

V usage is TRBV5-1 and J usage is TRBJ2-2; 9 bases match TRBD1. The CDR3 loop spans 15 amino acids. Germline-derived CDR1 and CDR2 are SGHRS and YFSETQ. J gave up 6 bases and V 4 bases, and 7 bases lay outside the gene matches. CDR3 loop: CASSVTGGTSGELFF. DNA of the CDR3: TGCGCCAGCAGCGTTACAGGGGGCACATCCGGGGAGCTGTTTTTT.

V usage is TRBV6-5 and J usage is TRBJ1-2; 8 bases are shared with TRBD1. This CDR3 spans 15 amino acids. Losses at the gene ends were 6 bases for V and 3 bases for J; bases not matched to a gene: 9. Germline loops: CDR1 MNHEY, CDR2 SVGAGI. The CDR3 nucleotides read TGTGCCAGCAGCCCGGGACAGGATATACACTATGGCTACACCTTC. Translation: CASSPGQDIHYGYTF.

The chain combines TRBV12-5 with TRBJ2-7; D possibly corresponds to TRBD2 (6 bases). From germline, CDR1 is LGHNT and CDR2 FRNRAP. V was shortened by 0 bases and J by 3 bases, with 15 bases between the two germline ends. The CDR3 totals 16 residues. CDR3 region: CASGLVLAESFYEQYF. The CDR3 DNA reads TGTGCTAGTGGTTTGGTTTTAGCGGAGAGCTTCTACGAGCAGTACTTC.

In its sample, this clone was seen a few times. The V call is TRBV5-1, the J call TRBJ1-4; 10 bases fit TRBD1. Looked up from germline, CDR1 is SGHRS and CDR2 is YFSETQ. The CDR3 has 13 residues. The junction had 2 bases not matched to a gene; V was cut back by 7 bases and J by 5 bases. This CDR3 reads CASGTGANEKLFF. DNA for the CDR3: TGCGCCAGCGGGACAGGGGCGAATGAAAAACTGTTTTTT.

CDR3 in amino acids: CASRRDYSPETQYF. CDR3 nucleotides: TGTGCCAGCAGAAGGGACTATTCGCCGGAGACCCAGTACTTC. The chain couples TRBV2 to TRBJ2-5; 7 bases are a match to TRBD2. The CDR3 sequence is 14 residues long. Unmatched junction bases numbered 9, after V lost 6 bases and J lost 5 bases. Germline assignment: CDR1 SNHLY and CDR2 FYNNEI.

The rearrangement links TRBV14 to TRBJ2-6; D is unclear. This CDR3 is built from 13 residues. Germline V CDR1 and CDR2: SGHDN, FVKESK. V was cut by 4 bases and J by 1 base, with 2 bases left in between. CDR3: CASSPSGANVLTF. The CDR3 DNA reads as TGTGCCAGCAGCCCGTCTGGGGCCAACGTCCTGACTTTC.

This sequence joins TRBV5-1 and TRBJ2-5, with 8 bases aligning to TRBD2. The germline V gene encodes CDR1 SGHRS and CDR2 YFSETQ. The ends lost 4 bases at V and 1 base at J; junction bases unmatched: 9. The CDR3 length is 16 residues. The chain's CDR3 is CASSVSGGPFQETQYF. In DNA form, the CDR3 reads TGCGCCAGCAGCGTCTCGGGGGGGCCCTTCCAAGAGACCCAGTACTTC.

The chain has TRBV11-2 and TRBJ1-3; TRBD1 matches 8 bases. With 2 bases clipped from V and 0 bases from J, the junction kept 3 bases outside the gene matches. CDR3 length: 16 residues. Germline-derived CDR1 and CDR2 are SGHAT and FQNNGV. Written as DNA, the CDR3 is TGTGCCAGCAGCTTAACAGGGGGGGCCTCTGGAAACACCATATATTTT. Protein: CASSLTGGASGNTIYF. The full variable domain, with the rest looked up from reference TRBV11-2 and TRBJ1-3, is EAGVAQSPRYKIIEKRQSVAFWCNPISGHATLYWYQQILGQGPKLLIQFQNNGVVDDSQLPKDRFSAERLKGVDSTLKIQPAKLEDSAVYLCASSLTGGASGNTIYFGEGSWLTVV.

The rearrangement joins TRBV7-3 to TRBJ2-3, with 13 bases identical to TRBD2. CDR1 is SGHTA and CDR2 is FQGTGA in the germline V gene. The CDR3 sequence is 18 residues long. V trimming: 10 bases; J trimming: 0 bases; junction bases outside the gene matches: 13. CDR3 residues: CAKTTGTSGKPSTDTQYF. CDR3 nucleotide sequence: TGTGCCAAAACGACCGGGACTAGCGGGAAACCTAGCACAGATACGCAGTATTTT.

This clone has only a few counts. The rearrangement links TRBV4-3 to TRBJ2-2; D may be TRBD2 (5 bases). The V end was cut by 1 base, the J end by 5 bases, with 8 bases between. CDR1 is LGHNA, CDR2 YSLEER, per germline. The CDR3 contains 14 residues. The chain's CDR3 is CASSQAGRTGELFF. In DNA form, the CDR3 reads TGCGCCAGCAGCCAAGCGGGGAGAACCGGGGAGCTGTTTTTT.

This sequence joins TRBV11-1 and TRBJ2-3; TRBD1 aligns across 9 bases. The V gene's germline CDR1 is SGHAT and CDR2 FQDESV (reference sequence). The CDR3 loop spans 17 amino acids. J was trimmed by 1 base and V by 4 bases; bases with no gene match: 9. Here the CDR3 DNA reads TGTGCCAGCAGCTCGATCGGGACAGGGATCGGCACAGATACGCAGTATTTT. Translation gives CASSSIGTGIGTDTQYF.

The V call is TRBV28, the J call TRBJ2-5; TRBD2 matches at 9 bases. The J call may be incorrect, as the DNA end agrees better with TRBJ2-7. Germline V gene lookup returns CDR1 MDHEN and CDR2 SYDVKM. This CDR3 has 15 residues. The CDR3 loop reads CASSHSGSRAYEQYF. The CDR3 DNA reads TGTGCCAGCAGTCATAGCGGGAGCCGAGCCTACGAGCAGTACTTC.

The V and J genes are TRBV30 and TRBJ2-7; TRBD2 is a possible D gene (5 bases). Germline CDR1 and CDR2: GTSNPN and SVGIG (reference sequence). The CDR3 has 14 residues. V shed 5 bases and J shed 6 bases, with 20 bases lying between them. The CDR3 protein is CAWARTAPLLEQYF. Here the CDR3 DNA reads TGTGCCTGGGCCAGGACTGCCCCGCTCCTCGAGCAGTACTTC.

The chain employs TRBV2 and TRBJ2-1, with 7 nucleotides matching TRBD1. The J segment lost 3 bases and the V segment lost 6 bases, leaving 8 bases of the junction unmatched. The CDR3 totals 15 residues. From germline, CDR1 is SNHLY and CDR2 FYNNEI. The CDR3 spells CASSEQGQRYNEQFF. The DNA of the CDR3 is TGTGCCAGCAGCGAACAGGGACAGCGCTACAATGAGCAGTTCTTC.

This clone turned up a few times. This chain links TRBV5-1 with TRBJ1-4, with D possibly being TRBD1 (5 bases). V lost 0 bases, J lost 11 bases, and 14 bases lay in between. This CDR3 spans 14 amino acids. Germline assignment: CDR1 SGHRS and CDR2 YFSETQ. In nucleotides, the CDR3 is TGCGCCAGCAGCTTGGGGGGGGATCCTCCCAAACTGTTTTTT. It translates to CASSLGGDPPKLFF. Based on the CDR3 plus reference TRBV5-1 and TRBJ1-4, the full variable domain is KAGVTQTPRYLIKTRGQQVTLSCSPISGHRSVSWYQQTPGQGLQFLFEYFSETQRNKGNFPGRFSGRQFSNSRSEMNVSTLELGDSALYLCASSLGGDPPKLFFGSGTQLSVL.